Shown below are 30 T cell receptor beta chains from a single sample sequenced in a study of beta chain features in type 1 diabetes. Notes on the study in general: Type 1 diabetes patients had TCRB CDR3s that were shorter (moderately but significantly so) in all four CD4+ subsets.

Their antigen targets remain unknown. Of the isolated RNA, all was reverse transcribed, and so the sequenced material was expressed TCRB transcripts. Clones were read by immunoSEQ multiplex PCR, and TCRdb kept only the in-frame ones, dropping some. The sample has 160,000 or so clones; roughly 59% are singletons. The specimen was naive CD4+ T cells from blood. The receptors derive from a young man with type 1 diabetes.

V usage is TRBV7-2 and J usage is TRBJ1-2; D might be TRBD1 (6 bases). The CDR3 spans 14 residues. Germline V gene sequence: CDR1 SGHTA, CDR2 FQGNSA. V lost 0 bases, J lost 3 bases, and 8 bases lay in between. This chain's CDR3 is CASSLASGDYGYTF. CDR3 DNA: TGTGCCAGCAGCTTAGCTTCAGGGGACTATGGCTACACCTTC.

V gene TRBV10-3 combines with J gene TRBJ1-1; D is uncertain. Trimming left V 3 bases short and J 2 bases short, with 4 bases between. Germline-derived CDR1 and CDR2 are ENHRY and SYGVKD. This CDR3 is built from 12 residues. The CDR3 DNA is TGTGCCATCAGTGATAGTAACACTGAAGCTTTCTTT. Protein: CAISDSNTEAFF.

V is TRBV5-1 and J is TRBJ1-2; the D gene is possibly TRBD1 (6 bases). CDR3 length: 16 amino acids. Trimming stripped 0 bases from V and 1 base from J, with 13 bases between. Looked up from germline, CDR1 is SGHRS and CDR2 is YFSETQ. CDR3 protein: CASSLGQDRFNYGYTF. CDR3 in DNA: TGCGCCAGCAGCTTGGGGCAAGACAGGTTTAACTATGGCTACACCTTC.

This rearrangement joins TRBV5-4 to TRBJ2-6, with 9 bases aligning to TRBD1. Germline V CDR1 and CDR2: SGHNT, YYREEE (reference sequence). The CDR3 is 19 residues long. The junction had 13 bases not matched to a gene; V was cut back by 6 bases and J by 0 bases. The CDR3 nucleotides are TGTGCCAGCACCCCGTACGGGGACAGGGCTTACTCTGGGGCCAACGTCCTGACTTTC. Translation gives CASTPYGDRAYSGANVLTF. Full variable domain (remainder filled in from reference TRBV5-4 and TRBJ2-6): ETGVTQSPTHLIKTRGQQVTLRCSSQSGHNTVSWYQQALGQGPQFIFQYYREEENGRGNFPPRFSGLQFPNYSSELNVNALELDDSALYLCASTPYGDRAYSGANVLTFGAGSRLTVL.

This clone was recorded once. The J gene is TRBJ2-5, the V gene TRBV30, with TRBD2 matching 14 bases. J was trimmed by 1 base and V by 0 bases; bases with no gene match: 10. Per the germline V gene, CDR1 is GTSNPN and CDR2 is SVGIG (reference sequence). The CDR3 runs 19 residues. CDR3 residues: CAWSVLRTSGGPIQETQYF. The CDR3 region has the DNA TGTGCCTGGAGTGTACTAAGGACTAGCGGGGGGCCAATCCAAGAGACCCAGTACTTC.

The chain employs TRBV29-1 and TRBJ2-2; D is ambiguous. Germline values: CDR1 SQVTM, CDR2 ANQGSEA. The CDR3 covers 12 residues. CDR3 coding DNA: TGCCCCAGGCTTAAGAACACCGGGGAGCTGTTTTTT. As protein: CPRLKNTGELFF.

The chain links TRBV5-1 to TRBJ2-7; perhaps TRBD2 as D (6 bases). CDR1 SGHRS and CDR2 YFSETQ come from the germline V gene. The CDR3 is 12 residues long. V lost 7 bases, J lost 1 base, and 9 bases lay in between. CDR3 region: CASGTESYEQYF. The CDR3 nucleotides are TGCGCCAGCGGGACTGAGTCCTACGAGCAGTACTTC.

This chain uses TRBV18 with TRBJ2-1, with 12 positions matching TRBD1. V shed 6 bases, J shed 7 bases, and the junction held 19 bases outside the gene matches. Germline assignment: CDR1 KGHSH and CDR2 LQKENI. The CDR3 loop spans 19 amino acids. Here the CDR3 reads CASSLYANTGTGGRNEQFF. The CDR3 coding sequence is TGTGCCAGCTCCCTATACGCTAATACCGGGACAGGGGGCAGGAATGAGCAGTTCTTC.

In nucleotides, the CDR3 is TGTGCCAGCAGCTTCTCCCGACAGGGGGCTAACACCGGGGAGCTGTTTTTT. Amino acids: CASSFSRQGANTGELFF. This chain uses TRBV7-9 with TRBJ2-2, with 10 positions matching TRBD1. The CDR3 spans 17 residues. CDR1 and CDR2 (germline): SEHNR, FQNEAQ (reference sequence). Trimming at V came to 3 bases and at J to 2 bases, leaving 6 bases not matched to a gene.

The chain uses TRBV28 and TRBJ1-5; D is uncertain. V lost 2 bases to trimming and J lost 0 bases, with 2 bases between them. Looked up from germline, CDR1 is MDHEN and CDR2 is SYDVKM. The CDR3 runs 13 residues. Written as DNA, the CDR3 is TGTGCCAGCAGTTTAGATAGCAATCAGCCCCAGCATTTT. Amino acid sequence: CASSLDSNQPQHF.

The rearrangement uses TRBV7-2 and TRBJ1-6; no reliable D call. Trimming stripped 3 bases from V and 10 bases from J, with 4 bases between. The CDR3 sequence is 11 residues long. Looked up from germline, CDR1 is SGHTA and CDR2 is FQGNSA. As DNA, the CDR3 is TGTGCCAGCAGCTTGGAATCACCCCTCCACTTT. It translates to CASSLESPLHF. Together with reference TRBV7-2 and TRBJ1-6, the CDR3 gives the full variable domain: GAGVSQSPSNKVTEKGKDVELRCDPISGHTALYWYRQSLGQGLEFLIYFQGNSAPDKSGLPSDRFSAERTGGSVSTLTIQRTQQEDSAVYLCASSLESPLHFGNGTRLTVT.

This CDR3 is CASSWAGSPFPGANVLTF. The DNA of the CDR3 is TGTGCCAGCAGTTGGGCAGGAAGCCCATTTCCTGGGGCCAACGTCCTGACTTTC. The V call is TRBV27, the J call TRBJ2-6; D is unresolved. The CDR3 spans 18 residues. Trimming took off 4 bases at V and 2 bases at J, with 18 bases between the two ends. Germline V CDR1 and CDR2: MNHEY, SMNVEV (reference sequence).

A few counts support this clone. The chain uses TRBV21-1 and TRBJ1-5. TRBV21-1 represents a pseudogene. The CDR3 runs 13 residues. The CDR3 sequence is CASSGGSNQPQHF. CDR3 in DNA: TGTGCCAGCAGCGGCGGAAGTAATCAGCCCCAGCATTTT.

On this clone itself: The same CDR3 arises from other DNA sequences in this sample as well. The gene calls are TRBV30 and TRBJ2-1; TRBD1 or TRBD2 may be the D gene (5 bases each). Germline lookup yields CDR1 GTSNPN and CDR2 SVGIG (reference sequence). This CDR3 is built from 14 residues. V dropped 3 bases and J dropped 3 bases, with 12 bases sitting between them. CDR3 bases: TGTGCCTGGAGGGGGACGGGTGGCTACAATGAGCAGTTCTTC. The encoded protein is CAWRGTGGYNEQFF. The variable domain in full, with the rest retrieved from reference TRBV30 and TRBJ2-1, is SQTIHQWPATLVQPVGSPLSLECTVEGTSNPNLYWYRQAAGRGLQLLFYSVGIGQISSEVPQNLSASRPQDRQFILSSKKLLLSDSGFYLCAWRGTGGYNEQFFGPGTRLTVL.

The gene calls are TRBV29-1 and TRBJ2-3; 7 bases agree with TRBD1. The V and J ends lost 3 bases and 4 bases, in that order; junction bases with no gene match: 7. This CDR3 comprises 14 residues. Germline CDR1 reads SQVTM; CDR2 reads ANQGSEA. CDR3 amino acids: CSVDDRQGADTQYF. CDR3 DNA: TGCAGCGTTGACGATCGGCAGGGGGCAGATACGCAGTATTTT.

The chain is built from TRBV27 and TRBJ2-3, with 9 nucleotides matching TRBD2. This CDR3 is 16 amino acids long. Germline CDR1 reads MNHEY; CDR2 reads SMNVEV (reference sequence). With V trimmed by 8 bases and J by 3 bases, 12 bases remained unmatched. CDR3 sequence: CASDPLAGKGTDTQYF. The CDR3 coding sequence is TGTGCCAGCGACCCACTAGCGGGCAAGGGGACAGATACGCAGTATTTT.

This chain uses TRBV29-1 with TRBJ2-7, with D possibly TRBD1 on 5 matching bases. The length of the CDR3 is 15 residues. Germline V gene sequence: CDR1 SQVTM, CDR2 ANQGSEA. V was clipped by 2 bases and J by 5 bases, with 19 bases between them. Here the CDR3 DNA reads TGCAGCGTTGAAAGTGGGGCAGGGATTTTCCACGAGCAGTACTTC. Translation: CSVESGAGIFHEQYF.

This clone appeared a few times. The V and J genes are TRBV15 and TRBJ2-5; 7 bases align to TRBD1. The CDR3 sequence is 14 residues long. With 0 bases clipped from V and 2 bases from J, the junction kept 0 bases outside the gene matches. The germline CDR1 and CDR2 sequences are LNHNV and YYDKDF (reference sequence). The CDR3 is CATSRETGQETQYF. The DNA of the CDR3 is TGTGCCACCAGCAGAGAGACAGGGCAAGAGACCCAGTACTTC.

This clone was counted between two and nine times. The CDR3 reads CASSTGWEGEKLFF. The DNA of the CDR3 is TGTGCCAGCAGCACAGGGTGGGAGGGCGAAAAACTGTTTTTT. The chain is built from TRBV7-2 and TRBJ1-4; TRBD1 might be the D (6 bases). This CDR3 spans 14 amino acids. Trimming stripped 5 bases from V and 8 bases from J, with 15 bases between. The germline V gene encodes CDR1 SGHTA and CDR2 FQGNSA.

The chain uses TRBV11-2 and TRBJ1-6, with 8 bases that match TRBD1. J was trimmed by 6 bases and V by 5 bases; bases with no gene match: 12. There are 17 residues in the CDR3. Germline-derived CDR1 and CDR2 are SGHAT and FQNNGV. The CDR3 sequence: CASSPGTGVLLNSPLHF. CDR3 DNA: TGTGCCAGCAGCCCTGGGACAGGAGTGCTGCTTAATTCACCCCTCCACTTT.

The chain employs TRBV7-2 and TRBJ2-5; no clear D. The CDR3 consists of 15 residues. V lost 0 bases, J lost 2 bases, and 10 bases lay in between. Germline V gene sequence: CDR1 SGHTA, CDR2 FQGNSA. Here the CDR3 DNA reads TGTGCCAGCAGCTTAGCGAGATCAATTCAAGAGACCCAGTACTTC. The encoded protein is CASSLARSIQETQYF.

The rearrangement links TRBV10-2 to TRBJ2-5, with TRBD1 matching 11 bases. CDR3 length: 13 amino acids. Germline V gene lookup returns CDR1 WSHSY and CDR2 SAAADI. The V segment lost 8 bases and the J segment 2 bases; nucleotides outside the gene matches: 1. The CDR3 bases are TGCGCCAGCGGGACAGGGGGACAAGAGACCCAGTACTTC. Translation: CASGTGGQETQYF.

The genes are TRBV7-9 and TRBJ2-5; 9 nucleotides line up with TRBD1. CDR1 is SEHNR, CDR2 FQNEAQ, per germline (reference sequence). Trimming at V came to 5 bases and at J to 1 base, leaving 5 bases not matched to a gene. The CDR3 length is 15 residues. CDR3 nucleotide sequence: TGTGCCAGCAGCGCGTGGGGACAGGGCCAAGAGACCCAGTACTTC. Encoded protein: CASSAWGQGQETQYF.

The chain recombines TRBV30 with TRBJ2-1; 8 nucleotides align to TRBD2. V trimming: 0 bases; J trimming: 4 bases; junction bases outside the gene matches: 5. CDR3 length: 15 amino acids. Germline loops: CDR1 GTSNPN, CDR2 SVGIG (reference sequence). The CDR3 sequence: CAWSVTSGGYNEQFF. DNA for the CDR3: TGTGCCTGGAGTGTTACAAGCGGGGGATACAATGAGCAGTTCTTC.

V gene TRBV29-1 combines with J gene TRBJ1-1; 8 bases are a match to TRBD1. V lost 4 bases and J lost 7; bases outside the gene matches: 5. Germline CDR1 is SQVTM and CDR2 is ANQGSEA. This CDR3 has 12 amino acids. DNA of the CDR3: TGCAGCGTTGTTGGACAGGGAGATGAAGCTTTCTTT. It translates to CSVVGQGDEAFF.

The chain recombines TRBV10-3 with TRBJ2-3, with D possibly TRBD1 on 6 matching bases. Trimming pared 1 base from V and 2 bases from J, leaving 10 bases between. The germline V gene encodes CDR1 ENHRY and CDR2 SYGVKD. The CDR3 runs to 15 residues. The chain's CDR3 is CAISEWGQDTDTQYF. CDR3 sequence (DNA): TGTGCCATCAGTGAGTGGGGGCAGGACACAGATACGCAGTATTTT.

V gene TRBV29-1 combines with J gene TRBJ2-3, with D unclear. The CDR3 consists of 13 residues. Looked up from germline, CDR1 is SQVTM and CDR2 is ANQGSEA. V lost 3 bases, J lost 0 bases, and 7 bases lay in between. The DNA for the CDR3 is TGCAGCGTTGAGGCGTATAGCACAGATACGCAGTATTTT. It encodes CSVEAYSTDTQYF.

The genes are TRBV5-1 and TRBJ2-5; 9 bases are shared with TRBD2. With V trimmed by 5 bases and J by 5 bases, 13 bases remained unmatched. This CDR3 contains 16 residues. Germline CDR1 and CDR2: SGHRS and YFSETQ. In DNA form, the CDR3 reads TGCGCCAGCAGGGGCCCGGGACTAGCTCCTAAGGAGACCCAGTACTTC. Residues: CASRGPGLAPKETQYF.

The J gene is TRBJ2-3, the V gene TRBV6-5; D may correspond to TRBD1 or TRBD2 (7 bases each). The CDR3 is 15 residues long. Trimming took off 5 bases at V and 2 bases at J, with 14 bases between the two ends. The germline gives CDR1 MNHEY, CDR2 SVGAGI. CDR3 sequence reads: CASSPQGGNTDTQYF. In DNA form, the CDR3 reads TGTGCCAGCAGTCCCCAGGGGGGGAACACAGATACGCAGTATTTT.

The gene calls are TRBV6-5 and TRBJ2-5; 7 nucleotides agree with TRBD1. Per the germline V gene, CDR1 is MNHEY and CDR2 is SVGAGI. CDR3 length equals 15 residues. V trimming: 2 bases; J trimming: 4 bases; junction bases outside the gene matches: 7. The DNA for the CDR3 is TGTGCCAGCAGTTACACCGGAAGGGGGCGAGAGACCCAGTACTTC. Translated: CASSYTGRGRETQYF.